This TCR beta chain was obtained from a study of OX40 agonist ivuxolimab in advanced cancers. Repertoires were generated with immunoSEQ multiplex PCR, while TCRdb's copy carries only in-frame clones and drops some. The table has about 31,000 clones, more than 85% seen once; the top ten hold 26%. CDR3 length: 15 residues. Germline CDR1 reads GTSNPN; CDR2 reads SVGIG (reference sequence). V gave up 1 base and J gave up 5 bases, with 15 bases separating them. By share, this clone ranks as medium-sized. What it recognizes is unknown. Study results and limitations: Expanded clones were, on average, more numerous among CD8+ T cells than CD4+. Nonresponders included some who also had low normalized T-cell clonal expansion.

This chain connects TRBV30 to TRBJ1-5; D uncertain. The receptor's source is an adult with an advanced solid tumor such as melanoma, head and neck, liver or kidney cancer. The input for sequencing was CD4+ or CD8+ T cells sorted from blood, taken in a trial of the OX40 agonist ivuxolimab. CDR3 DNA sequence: TGTGCCTGGAGTGATAATCGGTCCACGTATCAGCCCCAGCATTTT. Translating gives CAWSDNRSTYQPQHF.